This TCR beta chain was captured by sequencing in a study of identical twins. V dropped 4 bases and J dropped 9 bases, with 19 bases sitting between them. Germline loops: CDR1 MNHEY, CDR2 SVGEGT. This CDR3 region has 15 residues. This clonotype was detected a few times. TCRdb re-called the 5' RACE reads through MiXCR, storing one row per CDR3 protein. Altogether 200,000 to 250,000 distinct CDR3 sequences are present, roughly 7% being singletons, with the ten largest covering under 4%. These sequences were also reported in another study, on yellow fever vaccine responses in identical twins.

The source is a woman under 30 in good health. Sequenced: memory (CD45RO+) T cells sorted from blood. The chain has TRBV6-2 or TRBV6-3 and TRBJ2-1, with a weak D call TRBD1 (5 bases). This chain's CDR3 is CASSSVFEQAREQFF. The DNA of the CDR3 is TGTGCCAGCAGTTCCGTATTTGAACAGGCTCGTGAGCAGTTCTTC.